This TCR beta chain comes out of a study of T cells in localized non-small cell lung cancer. Study results and limitations: In uninvolved adjacent lung, T cell clonality reached its highest value, exceeding tumor.

Comment on this clone: What it recognizes is unknown.

The assay was immunoSEQ multiplex PCR, and TCRdb's table has in-frame clones only and misses some. The sample carries tens of thousands of clones, 70% to 90% recorded once. Germline CDR1 SGHTA, CDR2 FQGTGA. V was trimmed by 4 bases and J by 8 bases, leaving 9 bases between them. The length of the CDR3 is 13 residues. The material was peripheral blood, obtained before any cancer treatment. The origin of this receptor is a male donor older than 55 with stage I lung adenocarcinoma. The V and J genes are TRBV7-3 and TRBJ1-6; D unclear. The CDR3 loop is CASSSDGDSPLHF. The CDR3 nucleotides are TGTGCCAGCAGCTCCGACGGGGATTCACCCCTCCACTTT.